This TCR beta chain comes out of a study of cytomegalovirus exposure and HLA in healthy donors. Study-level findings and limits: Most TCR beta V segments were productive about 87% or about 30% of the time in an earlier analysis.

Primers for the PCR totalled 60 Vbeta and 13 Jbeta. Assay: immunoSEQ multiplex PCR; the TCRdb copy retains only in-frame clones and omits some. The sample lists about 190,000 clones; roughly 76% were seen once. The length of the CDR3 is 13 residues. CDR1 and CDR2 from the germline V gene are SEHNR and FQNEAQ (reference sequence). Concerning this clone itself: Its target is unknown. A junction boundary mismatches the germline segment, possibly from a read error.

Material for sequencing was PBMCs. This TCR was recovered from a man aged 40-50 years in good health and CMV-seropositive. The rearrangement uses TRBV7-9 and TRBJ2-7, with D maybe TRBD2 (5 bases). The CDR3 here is CSSSQRVSHEQYF. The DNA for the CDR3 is TGTTCCAGCAGCCAGAGGGTAAGCCACGAGCAGTACTTC.